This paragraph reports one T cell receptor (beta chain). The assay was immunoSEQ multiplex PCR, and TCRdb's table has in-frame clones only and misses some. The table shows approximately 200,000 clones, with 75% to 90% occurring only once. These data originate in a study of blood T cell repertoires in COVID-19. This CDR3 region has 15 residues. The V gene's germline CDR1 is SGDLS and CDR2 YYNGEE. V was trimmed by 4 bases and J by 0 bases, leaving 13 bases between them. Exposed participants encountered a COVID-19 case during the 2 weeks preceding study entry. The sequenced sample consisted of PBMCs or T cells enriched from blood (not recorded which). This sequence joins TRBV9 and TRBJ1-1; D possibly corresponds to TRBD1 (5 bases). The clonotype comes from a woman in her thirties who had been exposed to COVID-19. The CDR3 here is CASSPRQNMNTEAFF. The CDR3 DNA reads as TGTGCCAGCAGCCCTCGACAGAATATGAACACTGAAGCTTTCTTT.